Listed below are T cell receptor beta chains from one sample, sequenced in a study of CD8+CD57+ T cells in acquired aplastic anemia. MiXCR was run by TCRdb on the reads, yielding one entry per CDR3 protein. The sample carries around 230,000 distinct CDR3 sequences, over 60% recorded once. Specimen: sorted CD4+, CD8+, or CD8+CD57+ T cells (not recorded which) from PBMCs. The receptors stem from a human donor in good health. The CDR3 runs from the conserved cysteine through the conserved F or W. D genes are given only for firm matches. The size entry is marked missing in some rows and otherwise reads once, few, many or a size class.

d_gene: -
v_gene: TRBV5-6
abundance: -
j_gene: TRBJ1-3
CDR3aa: CASSSLGNTIYF
CDR3nt: TGTGCCAGCAGCTCGTTGGGAAACACCATATATTTT

d_gene: -
v_gene: TRBV7-2
abundance: -
j_gene: TRBJ1-1
CDR3aa: CASSLAAGSGTEAFF
CDR3nt: TGTGCCAGCAGCTTAGCAGCCGGGTCGGGCACTGAAGCTTTCTTT

d_gene: TRBD1
v_gene: TRBV7-8
abundance: -
j_gene: TRBJ1-3
CDR3aa: CASSLDRVGNTIYF
CDR3nt: TGTGCCAGCAGCCTAGACAGGGTGGGAAACACCATATATTTT

d_gene: TRBD2
v_gene: TRBV7-6
abundance: -
j_gene: TRBJ2-1
CDR3aa: CASSLATGLAGGNDEQFF
CDR3nt: TGTGCCAGCAGCTTAGCCACCGGACTAGCGGGAGGGAACGATGAGCAGTTCTTC

d_gene: -
v_gene: TRBV19
abundance: -
j_gene: TRBJ2-7
CDR3aa: CASNPPGWPYEQYF
CDR3nt: TGTGCCAGTAACCCCCCAGGGTGGCCCTACGAGCAGTACTTC

d_gene: -
v_gene: TRBV27
abundance: many
j_gene: TRBJ2-7
CDR3aa: CASSETLSYEQYF
CDR3nt: TGTGCCAGCAGCGAGACTCTTTCCTACGAGCAGTACTTC

d_gene: -
v_gene: TRBV15
abundance: -
j_gene: TRBJ2-7
CDR3aa: CATSSGVPDSYEQYF
CDR3nt: TGTGCCACCAGCAGTGGGGTGCCTGACTCCTACGAGCAGTACTTC

d_gene: TRBD2
v_gene: TRBV9
abundance: -
j_gene: TRBJ2-7
CDR3aa: CASSGAGGQESYEQYF
CDR3nt: TGTGCCAGCAGCGGAGCGGGGGGGCAGGAGTCCTACGAGCAGTACTTC

d_gene: -
v_gene: TRBV7-9
abundance: -
j_gene: TRBJ2-7
CDR3aa: CASSPRGGGDQPQHFGYEQYF
CDR3nt: -

d_gene: -
v_gene: TRBV12-3/TRBV12-4
abundance: once
j_gene: TRBJ1-6
CDR3aa: CASSSGDPLHF
CDR3nt: TGTGCCAGCAGTTCCGGGGACCCCCTCCACTTT

d_gene: TRBD1
v_gene: TRBV24-1
abundance: -
j_gene: TRBJ2-1
CDR3aa: CATSDLGTGGPNEQFF
CDR3nt: TGTGCCACCAGTGATCTCGGGACAGGGGGCCCCAATGAGCAGTTCTTC

d_gene: TRBD1
v_gene: TRBV4-2
abundance: -
j_gene: TRBJ1-4
CDR3aa: CASSPGGGADEKLFF
CDR3nt: TGTGCCAGCAGCCCAGGGGGGGGCGCGGATGAAAAACTGTTTTTT

d_gene: -
v_gene: TRBV5-1
abundance: -
j_gene: TRBJ2-1
CDR3aa: CASSLLSQGGGNEQFF
CDR3nt: TGCGCCAGCAGCTTGCTTTCGCAGGGTGGGGGCAATGAGCAGTTCTTC

d_gene: -
v_gene: TRBV19
abundance: once
j_gene: TRBJ1-2
CDR3aa: CASSSSGGRYGYTF
CDR3nt: TGTGCCAGTAGTTCCTCGGGGGGACGCTATGGCTACACCTTC

d_gene: -
v_gene: TRBV9
abundance: many
j_gene: TRBJ2-1
CDR3aa: CASSVDGGPGNEQFF
CDR3nt: TGTGCCAGCAGCGTAGACGGGGGGCCTGGCAATGAGCAGTTCTTC

d_gene: TRBD1
v_gene: TRBV7-9
abundance: -
j_gene: TRBJ1-2
CDR3aa: CASSSQGSGAAGYTF
CDR3nt: TGTGCCAGCAGCTCACAGGGGAGTGGGGCAGCTGGCTACACCTTC

d_gene: -
v_gene: TRBV7-3
abundance: -
j_gene: TRBJ2-1
CDR3aa: CASSLGPTDVEQFF
CDR3nt: TGTGCCAGCAGCCTGGGACCGACGGACGTTGAGCAGTTCTTC

d_gene: -
v_gene: TRBV7-9
abundance: many
j_gene: TRBJ1-2
CDR3aa: CASSLDGGYTF
CDR3nt: TGTGCCAGCAGCTTAGATGGTGGCTACACCTTC

d_gene: TRBD2
v_gene: TRBV19
abundance: -
j_gene: TRBJ2-5
CDR3aa: CASSGRLAGRQETQYF
CDR3nt: TGTGCCAGTAGTGGGAGACTAGCGGGGAGGCAAGAGACCCAGTACTTC

d_gene: -
v_gene: TRBV4-3
abundance: -
j_gene: TRBJ2-7
CDR3aa: CASSQEGPAYEQYF
CDR3nt: TGCGCCAGCAGCCAAGAGGGTCCAGCCTACGAGCAGTACTTC